Below are 8 T cell receptor beta chains sequenced from a single sample in a study of OX40 agonist ivuxolimab in advanced cancers. Assay used: immunoSEQ multiplex PCR; TCRdb lists only in-frame clones, some missing. This table has 37,000 or so clones, roughly 80% appearing once. The sequencing used CD4+ or CD8+ T cells sorted from blood, collected in a trial of the OX40 agonist ivuxolimab. Receptors originate from an adult with an advanced solid tumor such as melanoma, head and neck, liver or kidney cancer.

The V gene is TRBV7-8, the J gene TRBJ2-1; 16 bases match TRBD2. From germline, CDR1 is SGHVS and CDR2 FQNEAQ. Unmatched junction bases numbered 11, after V lost 5 bases and J lost 1 base. The CDR3 runs to 20 residues. The CDR3 sequence: CASSAPGLAGGPRSYNEQFF. Here the CDR3 DNA reads TGTGCCAGCAGCGCCCCGGGACTAGCGGGGGGGCCGAGATCCTACAATGAGCAGTTCTTC.

The gene calls are TRBV4-1 and TRBJ1-5, with D hard to call. CDR1 MGHRA and CDR2 YSYEKL come from the germline V gene. Trimming removed 1 base from V and 3 bases from J, with 10 bases in between. CDR3 length equals 15 residues. The CDR3 here is CASSQGAGNNQPQHF. CDR3 in DNA: TGCGCCAGCAGCCAAGGTGCGGGAAACAATCAGCCCCAGCATTTT.

The V call is TRBV7-2, the J call TRBJ2-2, with D unclear. CDR1 is SGHTA and CDR2 is FQGNSA in the germline V gene. Trimming cost V 0 bases and J 0 bases, with 5 bases left between them. The CDR3 is 15 amino acids. CDR3 loop: CASSLAGSNTGELFF. DNA of the CDR3: TGTGCCAGCAGCTTAGCAGGATCGAACACCGGGGAGCTGTTTTTT.

The V gene is TRBV29-1, the J gene TRBJ2-2; perhaps TRBD1 as D (5 bases). The CDR3 loop spans 13 amino acids. V lost 2 bases and J 1 base, leaving 5 bases between the germline ends. Per the germline V gene, CDR1 is SQVTM and CDR2 is ANQGSEA. The chain's CDR3 is CSVEQGNTGELFF. In nucleotides, the CDR3 is TGCAGCGTTGAACAGGGGAACACCGGGGAGCTGTTTTTT.

V gene TRBV9 combines with J gene TRBJ2-3; 8 bases line up with TRBD2. V trimming: 0 bases; J trimming: 0 bases; junction bases outside the gene matches: 9. The CDR3 has 18 residues. CDR1 and CDR2 from the germline V gene are SGDLS and YYNGEE. CDR3 amino acids: CASSVEVASGPSTDTQYF. Written as DNA, the CDR3 is TGTGCCAGCAGCGTAGAAGTGGCTAGCGGGCCTAGCACAGATACGCAGTATTTT. Variable domain in full (rest from reference TRBV9 and TRBJ2-3): DSGVTQTPKHLITATGQRVTLRCSPRSGDLSVYWYQQSLDQGLQFLIQYYNGEERAKGNILERFSAQQFPDLHSELNLSSLELGDSALYFCASSVEVASGPSTDTQYFGPGTRLTVL.

The rearrangement links TRBV11-2 to TRBJ2-1, with unresolved D. CDR1 is SGHAT and CDR2 is FQNNGV in the germline V gene. The length of the CDR3 is 12 residues. Between the trimmed V and J ends, which lost 2 bases and 8 bases, there was a span of 7 bases. The CDR3, as DNA: TGTGCCAGCAGCTTACTAGGGTATGAGCAGTTCTTC. Translation: CASSLLGYEQFF.

The chain employs TRBV5-1 and TRBJ2-1, with D perhaps being TRBD1 or TRBD2 (7 bases each). V was pared by 4 bases and J by 0 bases, with 23 bases between. This CDR3 comprises 19 residues. The germline V gene encodes CDR1 SGHRS and CDR2 YFSETQ. CDR3 sequence reads: CASSQGGGGAQSSYNEQFF. CDR3 DNA sequence: TGCGCCAGCAGCCAGGGGGGCGGGGGAGCCCAGAGCTCCTACAATGAGCAGTTCTTC.

The V call is TRBV6-5, the J call TRBJ1-3; tentatively, D is TRBD1 (6 bases). CDR3 length: 15 residues. Germline CDR1 and CDR2: MNHEY and SVGAGI. V lost 1 base to trimming and J lost 1 base, with 8 bases between them. CDR3 region: CASSYFRGSGNTIYF. CDR3 coding DNA: TGTGCCAGCAGTTACTTCAGGGGATCTGGAAACACCATATATTTT.